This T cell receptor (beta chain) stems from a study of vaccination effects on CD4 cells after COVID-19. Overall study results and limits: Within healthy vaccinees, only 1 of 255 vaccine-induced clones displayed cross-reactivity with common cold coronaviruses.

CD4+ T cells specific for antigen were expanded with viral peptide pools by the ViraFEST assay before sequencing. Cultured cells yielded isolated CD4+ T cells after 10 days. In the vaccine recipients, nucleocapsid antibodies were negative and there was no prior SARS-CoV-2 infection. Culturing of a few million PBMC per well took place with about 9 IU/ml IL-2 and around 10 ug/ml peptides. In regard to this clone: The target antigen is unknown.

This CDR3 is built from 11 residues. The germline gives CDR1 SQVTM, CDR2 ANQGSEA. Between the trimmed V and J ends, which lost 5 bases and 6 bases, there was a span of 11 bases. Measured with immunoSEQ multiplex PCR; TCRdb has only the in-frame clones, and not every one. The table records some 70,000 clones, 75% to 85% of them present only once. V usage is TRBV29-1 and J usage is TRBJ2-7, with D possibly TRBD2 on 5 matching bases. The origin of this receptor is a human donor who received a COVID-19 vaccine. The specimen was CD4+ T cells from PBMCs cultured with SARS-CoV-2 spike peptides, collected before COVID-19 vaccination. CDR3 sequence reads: CSVREGSEQYV. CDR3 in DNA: TGCAGCGTTCGTGAGGGAAGCGAGCAGTACGTC.